This TCR beta chain was documented in a study of patients and donors after allogeneic stem cell transplantation. In regard to this clonotype: At one end, the junction sequence differs from germline, possibly due to a read error.

TCRdb reanalysed the RT-PCR reads using MiXCR and keeps one entry per CDR3 protein. This table holds around 240,000 distinct CDR3 sequences, 11% to 15% found once. The receptor was isolated from a human donor who was either an allogeneic HSCT recipient or a stem cell or donor lymphocyte infusion donor (not recorded which). It is not recorded whose cells these are; they may come from a transplant donor. Sequencing used blood, either unsorted or a sorted T cell fraction (not recorded which).

CDR3 protein: CASSQGARANEKLFF. The CDR3 bases are TGTGCCAGCAGCCAGGGGGCTCGGGCTAACGAAAAACTGTTTTTT. The rearrangement links TRBV7-6 to TRBJ1-4; 8 bases agree with TRBD1. The CDR3 loop spans 15 amino acids. CDR1 and CDR2 (germline): SGHVS, FNYEAQ. Full variable domain (rest looked up from reference TRBV7-6 and TRBJ1-4): GAGVSQSPRYKVTKRGQDVALRCDPISGHVSLYWYRQALGQGPEFLTYFNYEAQQDKSGLPNDRFSAERPEGSISTLTIQRTEQRDSAMYRCASSQGARANEKLFFGSGTQLSVL.